Listed here is a single T cell receptor (beta chain). The source of the sample is a study of PD-L1 blockade in urothelial cancer. The table came from immunoSEQ multiplex PCR; TCRdb's copy has only in-frame clones and leaves some out. The data show about 45,000 clones, around 89% seen once. The germline V gene encodes CDR1 SGHRS and CDR2 YFSETQ. The CDR3 length is 13 residues. Trimming cost V 2 bases and J 15 bases; bases outside gene matches: 9. The starting material was PBMCs, obtained around atezolizumab (anti-PD-L1) treatment. The chain combines TRBV5-1 with TRBJ2-1, with 9 nucleotides matching TRBD2. The receptor was derived from a woman in her sixties with urothelial cancer. CDR3 in amino acids: CASSFSGGYDGFF. The CDR3 DNA reads as TGCGCCAGCAGCTTTAGCGGGGGCTATGATGGGTTCTTC.